The rows below give T cell receptor beta chains drawn from one sample of a study of blood T cells in healthy people across ages. TCRdb analysed the 5' RACE reads with MiXCR anew, one entry per CDR3 protein. The data hold fewer than 2,000,000 distinct CDR3 sequences, with 30% to 40% observed a single time. The sample comprised blood. The receptors shown here come from a woman in her 30s in good health. Both conserved end residues are part of each CDR3. A D gene is named only where the DNA matches it firmly. Clone size is stated in some rows and not others, as once, few, many or a class when expanded.

-	TRBV6-1	TRBJ1-2	once	CASSGHRDGDTF	TGTGCCAGCAGTGGCCACAGGGATGGCGACACCTTC
TRBD1	TRBV20-1	TRBJ1-1	-	CSAIQTGGRYLGTEAFF	TGCAGTGCTATTCAGACAGGGGGCCGATATTTAGGAACTGAAGCTTTCTTT
-	TRBV28	TRBJ2-2	-	CASIAGTPTGELFF	TGTGCCAGCATCGCCGGGACCCCCACCGGGGAGCTGTTTTTT
-	TRBV5-5	TRBJ2-7	-	CASSLAVGTRREQYF	TGTGCCAGCAGCTTGGCCGTGGGGACCCGTCGGGAGCAGTACTTC
-	TRBV4-1	TRBJ1-5	-	CASSQDGARGVQPQHF	TGCGCCAGCAGCCAAGATGGGGCCCGAGGGGTCCAGCCCCAGCATTTT
TRBD1	TRBV30	TRBJ2-5	-	CAWEQDRAVETQYF	TGTGCCTGGGAGCAGGACAGGGCGGTAGAGACCCAGTACTTC
TRBD1	TRBV6-2/TRBV6-3	TRBJ1-2	-	CASSYRTGGAGYGYTF	TGTGCCAGCAGTTACCGGACAGGGGGCGCCGGCTATGGCTACACCTTC
TRBD2	TRBV7-6	TRBJ2-7	-	CASSAILADVSYEQYF	TGTGCCAGCAGCGCCATACTAGCGGATGTCTCCTACGAGCAGTACTTC
TRBD2	TRBV5-1	TRBJ2-1	few	CASLIIVTAGGRNEQFF	TGCGCCAGCCTTATTATTGTCACGGCGGGGGGCCGCAATGAGCAGTTCTTC
TRBD1	TRBV27	TRBJ2-7	few	CASSLLPGQGIHEQYF	TGTGCCAGCAGTTTGCTACCGGGACAGGGGATACACGAGCAGTACTTC
-	TRBV3-1	TRBJ1-2	-	CASSQAPTANYGYTF	TGTGCCAGCAGCCAAGCCCCCACAGCTAACTATGGCTACACCTTC
TRBD2	TRBV7-3	TRBJ2-1	once	CASSSLSTSGVYNEQFF	TGTGCCAGCAGCTCGCTATCCACTAGCGGGGTCTACAATGAGCAGTTCTTC
-	TRBV7-2	TRBJ1-2	-	CASSFRGGRNYGYTF	TGTGCCAGCAGCTTTCGGGGGGGGAGGAACTATGGCTACACCTTC
-	TRBV20-1	TRBJ1-4	few	CSAGRTASDNEKLFF	TGCAGTGCTGGGCGGACCGCCTCAGATAATGAAAAACTGTTTTTT
TRBD1	TRBV25-1	TRBJ2-7	-	CASSETGGGYEQYF	TGTGCCAGCAGTGAAACAGGGGGCGGATACGAGCAGTACTTC
TRBD2	TRBV2	TRBJ2-1	-	CASTRALAGGDEQFF	TGTGCCAGCACCCGAGCCTTAGCGGGAGGGGATGAGCAGTTCTTC
TRBD1	TRBV4-1	TRBJ1-6	-	CASRQNRGVSNSPLHF	TGCGCCAGCAGGCAAAACAGGGGTGTCAGTAATTCACCCCTCCACTTT
-	TRBV2	TRBJ2-1	-	CASSVERQNEQFF	TGTGCCAGCAGTGTTGAGCGGCAGAATGAGCAGTTCTTC
-	TRBV9	TRBJ2-5	-	CACSVPGFQETQYF	TGTGCCTGCAGCGTACCAGGATTCCAAGAGACCCAGTACTTC
-	TRBV10-3	TRBJ1-5	few	CAISALGGDSNQPQHF	TGTGCCATCAGCGCCCTAGGGGGTGATAGCAATCAGCCCCAGCATTTT
-	TRBV7-9	TRBJ2-7	-	CASTLIGAGRYEQYF	TGTGCCAGCACCCTTATCGGGGCCGGGAGATACGAGCAGTACTTC
-	TRBV30	TRBJ2-5	-	CAWNRGGAQETQYF	TGTGCCTGGAATAGAGGGGGGGCCCAAGAGACCCAGTACTTC
-	TRBV9	TRBJ1-6	-	CASSVGWGGNSPLHF	TGTGCCAGCAGCGTAGGGTGGGGTGGTAATTCACCCCTCCACTTT
-	TRBV4-2	TRBJ2-7	many	CASSGGTRSYEQYF	TGTGCCAGCAGCGGGGGCACTCGCTCCTACGAGCAGTACTTC
-	TRBV27	TRBJ2-1	few	CASSQHPGRGGDEQFF	TGTGCCAGCAGTCAACACCCCGGGAGAGGTGGAGATGAGCAGTTCTTC
-	TRBV20-1	TRBJ1-2	-	CSAAGGRYGYTF	TGCAGTGCGGCCGGGGGCCGCTATGGCTACACCTTC
TRBD2	TRBV4-2	TRBJ2-5	few	CASSQDRELAGSQETQYF	TGTGCCAGCAGCCAAGATCGGGAACTAGCGGGAAGTCAAGAGACCCAGTACTTC
TRBD2	TRBV7-8	TRBJ2-1	few	CASSSETSGYNEQFF	TGTGCCAGCAGCTCCGAGACTAGCGGATACAATGAGCAGTTCTTC
-	TRBV27	TRBJ2-7	-	CASSPLGESPRDLEYF	TGTGCCAGCAGTCCATTGGGGGAGAGCCCGAGGGATTTGGAGTACTTC
TRBD1	TRBV9	TRBJ1-1	-	CASSPRVRGRVAEAFF	TGTGCCAGCAGCCCGAGGGTTAGGGGGCGTGTTGCTGAAGCTTTCTTT
-	TRBV11-1	TRBJ1-1	few	CASSSVDQITEAFF	TGTGCCAGCAGCTCCGTGGACCAAATCACTGAAGCTTTCTTT
TRBD1	TRBV5-1	TRBJ1-2	few	CASSPRQGASGGYTF	TGCGCCAGCAGCCCGAGACAGGGGGCGTCGGGTGGCTACACCTTC
-	TRBV5-1	TRBJ1-6	few	CASSSGTEYSPLHF	TGCGCCAGCAGTTCCGGGACCGAGTATTCACCCCTCCACTTT
TRBD1	TRBV10-1	TRBJ2-7	few	CASSDNRGVGEQYF	TGCGCCAGCAGTGATAACAGGGGGGTCGGCGAGCAGTACTTC
-	TRBV6-6	TRBJ2-7	-	CASSTTRAPGNEQYF	TGTGCCAGCAGCACAACCCGGGCCCCGGGAAACGAGCAGTACTTC
TRBD1	TRBV7-8	TRBJ2-1	few	CASSWTGQGSYNEQFF	TGTGCCAGCAGCTGGACTGGACAGGGCTCCTACAATGAGCAGTTCTTC
TRBD1	TRBV28	TRBJ2-7	few	CASSLLDRARAEQYF	TGTGCCAGCAGTTTATTGGACAGGGCACGGGCCGAGCAGTACTTC
TRBD2	TRBV9	TRBJ2-3	once	CASSALAGDRTDTQYF	TGTGCCAGCAGCGCCCTAGCGGGGGACCGCACAGATACGCAGTATTTT
TRBD2	TRBV5-4	TRBJ2-1	-	CASSLAFAGGGHNEQFF	TGTGCCAGCAGCTTGGCTTTCGCGGGAGGGGGCCACAATGAGCAGTTCTTC
-	TRBV18	TRBJ2-1	-	CASSPPGHPQDNEQFF	TGTGCCAGCTCACCACCCGGACATCCTCAGGACAATGAGCAGTTCTTC
TRBD1	TRBV29-1	TRBJ1-2	-	CSVNGQGAREGYTF	TGCAGCGTGAATGGACAGGGGGCGAGAGAAGGCTACACCTTC
TRBD1	TRBV10-3	TRBJ2-3	-	CAISLQGAGGTDTQYF	TGTGCCATCAGTTTACAGGGGGCAGGGGGCACAGATACGCAGTATTTT
TRBD1	TRBV27	TRBJ1-2	-	CASGRDRGLGNYGYTF	TGTGCCAGCGGACGGGACAGGGGGCTGGGAAACTATGGCTACACCTTC
-	TRBV12-3/TRBV12-4	TRBJ1-4	-	CASSSCGGGGEKLFF	TGTGCCAGCAGCAGTTGTGGGGGTGGAGGGGAAAAACTGTTTTTT
-	TRBV29-1	TRBJ1-4	-	CSVAQNNEKLFF	TGCAGCGTGGCACAGAACAATGAAAAACTGTTTTTT
-	TRBV20-1	TRBJ2-7	-	CSAGDSFYEQYF	TGCAGTGCCGGGGACTCATTCTACGAGCAGTACTTC
TRBD1	TRBV4-1	TRBJ2-7	many	CASSPWTGWDEQYF	TGCGCCAGCAGCCCCTGGACAGGGTGGGACGAGCAGTACTTC
-	TRBV27	TRBJ2-6	-	CASSLSLWSGANVLTF	TGTGCCAGTAGTTTATCGCTCTGGAGTGGGGCCAACGTCCTGACTTTC
-	TRBV12-3/TRBV12-4	TRBJ2-1	-	CASNHVATNEQFF	TGTGCCAGCAACCACGTGGCCACCAATGAGCAGTTCTTC
-	TRBV29-1	TRBJ2-7	many	CSERGTGSEQYF	TGCAGCGAGAGGGGTACAGGGAGCGAGCAGTACTTC
-	TRBV5-1	TRBJ2-3	-	CASSLELQKYTSTDTQYF	TGCGCCAGCAGCTTGGAGTTACAAAAGTATACTAGCACAGATACGCAGTATTTT
-	TRBV27	TRBJ2-2	-	CASSWALNTGELFF	TGTGCCAGCAGCTGGGCCCTGAACACCGGGGAGCTGTTTTTT
-	TRBV20-1	TRBJ2-1	-	CSARPLTEVFYNEQFF	TGCAGTGCTAGACCCCTTACCGAGGTGTTTTACAATGAGCAGTTCTTC
TRBD2	TRBV20-1	TRBJ2-3	-	CSARGFPSGATSTDTQYF	TGCAGTGCTAGAGGGTTCCCTAGCGGAGCAACTAGCACAGATACGCAGTATTTT
TRBD1	TRBV7-9	TRBJ2-2	few	CASRSGQALTGELFF	TGTGCCAGCCGTTCGGGACAGGCCCTTACCGGGGAGCTGTTTTTT